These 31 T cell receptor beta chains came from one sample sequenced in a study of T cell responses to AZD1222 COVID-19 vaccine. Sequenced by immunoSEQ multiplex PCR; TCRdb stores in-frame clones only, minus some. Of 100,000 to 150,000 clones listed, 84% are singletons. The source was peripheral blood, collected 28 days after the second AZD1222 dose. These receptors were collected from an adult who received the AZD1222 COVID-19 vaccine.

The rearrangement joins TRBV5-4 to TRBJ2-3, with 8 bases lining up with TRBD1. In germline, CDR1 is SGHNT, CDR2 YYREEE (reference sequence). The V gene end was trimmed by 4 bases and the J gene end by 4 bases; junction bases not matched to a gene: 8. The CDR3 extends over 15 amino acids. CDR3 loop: CASSHPKTGADTQYF. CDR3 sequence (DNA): TGTGCCAGCAGCCACCCCAAGACAGGGGCAGATACGCAGTATTTT.

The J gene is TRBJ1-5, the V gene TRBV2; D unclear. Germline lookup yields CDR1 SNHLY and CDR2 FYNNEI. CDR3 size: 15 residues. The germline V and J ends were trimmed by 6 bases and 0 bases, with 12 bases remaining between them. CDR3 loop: CASRANRNSNQPQHF. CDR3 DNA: TGTGCCAGCAGGGCTAACAGAAATAGCAATCAGCCCCAGCATTTT.

Here the CDR3 reads CASSFWRRGFLSNTEAFF. DNA for the CDR3: TGTGCCAGCAGCTTTTGGCGCAGGGGTTTTTTATCCAACACTGAAGCTTTCTTT. V gene TRBV7-2 combines with J gene TRBJ1-1, with D perhaps TRBD1 (6 bases). This CDR3 contains 18 residues. Germline assignment: CDR1 SGHTA and CDR2 FQGNSA. The V gene lost 3 bases and the J gene lost 2 bases, with 22 bases spanning the gap. Based on the CDR3 plus reference TRBV7-2 and TRBJ1-1, the full variable domain is GAGVSQSPSNKVTEKGKDVELRCDPISGHTALYWYRQSLGQGLEFLIYFQGNSAPDKSGLPSDRFSAERTGGSVSTLTIQRTQQEDSAVYLCASSFWRRGFLSNTEAFFGQGTRLTVV.

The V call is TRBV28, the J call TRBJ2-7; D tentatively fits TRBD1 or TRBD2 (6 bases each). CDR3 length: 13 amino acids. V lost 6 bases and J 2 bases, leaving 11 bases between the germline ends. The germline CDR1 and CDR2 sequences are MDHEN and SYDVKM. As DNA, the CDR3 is TGTGCCAGCAGGGGGGGCCCACCCTACGAGCAGTACTTC. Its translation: CASRGGPPYEQYF.

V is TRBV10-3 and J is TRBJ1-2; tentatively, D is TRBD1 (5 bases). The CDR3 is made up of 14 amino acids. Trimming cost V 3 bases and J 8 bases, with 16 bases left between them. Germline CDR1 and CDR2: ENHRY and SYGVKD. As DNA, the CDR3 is TGTGCCATCAGTGAAACAGGCTTCGGGGTGGGCTACACCTTC. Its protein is CAISETGFGVGYTF.

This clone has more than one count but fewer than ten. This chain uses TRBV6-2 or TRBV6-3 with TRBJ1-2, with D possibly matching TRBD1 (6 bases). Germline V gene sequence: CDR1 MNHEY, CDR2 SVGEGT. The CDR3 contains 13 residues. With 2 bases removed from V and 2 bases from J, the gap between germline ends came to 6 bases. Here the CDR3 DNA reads TGTGCCAGCAGTTACACAGGGAACTATGGCTACACCTTC. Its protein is CASSYTGNYGYTF.

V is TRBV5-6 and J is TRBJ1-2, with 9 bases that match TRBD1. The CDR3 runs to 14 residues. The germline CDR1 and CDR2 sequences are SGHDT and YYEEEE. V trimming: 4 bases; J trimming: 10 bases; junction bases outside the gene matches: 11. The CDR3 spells CASSIDRGLRDYTF. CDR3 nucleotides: TGTGCCAGCAGCATCGACAGGGGGTTGAGGGACTACACCTTC.

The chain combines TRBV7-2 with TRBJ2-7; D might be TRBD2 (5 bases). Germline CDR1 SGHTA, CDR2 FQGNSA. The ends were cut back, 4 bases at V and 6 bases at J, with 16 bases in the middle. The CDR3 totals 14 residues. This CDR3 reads CASSSDRGWGEQYF. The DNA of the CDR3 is TGTGCCAGCAGCTCAGACCGGGGATGGGGCGAGCAGTACTTC.

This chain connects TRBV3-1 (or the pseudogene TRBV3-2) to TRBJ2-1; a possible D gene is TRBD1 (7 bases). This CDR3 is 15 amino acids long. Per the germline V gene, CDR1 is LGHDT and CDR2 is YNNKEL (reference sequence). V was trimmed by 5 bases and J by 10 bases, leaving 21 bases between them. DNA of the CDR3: TGTGCCAGCAGCTCCCGGGACAGATACCGGGAGGAGCAGTTCTTC. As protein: CASSSRDRYREEQFF.

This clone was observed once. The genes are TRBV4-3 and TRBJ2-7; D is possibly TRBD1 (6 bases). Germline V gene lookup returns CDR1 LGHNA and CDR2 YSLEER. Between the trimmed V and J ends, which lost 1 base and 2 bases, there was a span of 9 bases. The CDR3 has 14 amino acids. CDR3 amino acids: CASSQAGVTYEQYF. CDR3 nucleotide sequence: TGCGCCAGCAGCCAAGCAGGGGTCACCTACGAGCAGTACTTC.

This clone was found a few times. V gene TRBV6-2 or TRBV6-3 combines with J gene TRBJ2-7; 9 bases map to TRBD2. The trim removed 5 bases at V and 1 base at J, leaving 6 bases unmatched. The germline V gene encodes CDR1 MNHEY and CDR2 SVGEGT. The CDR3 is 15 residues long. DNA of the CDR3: TGTGCCAGCAGTCTCCTTAGCGGGGGTTCCTACGAGCAGTACTTC. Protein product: CASSLLSGGSYEQYF.

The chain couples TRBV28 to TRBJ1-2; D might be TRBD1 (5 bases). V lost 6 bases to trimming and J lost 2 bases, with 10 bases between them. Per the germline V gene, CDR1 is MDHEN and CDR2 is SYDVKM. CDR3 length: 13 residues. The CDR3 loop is CASSLTENYGYTF. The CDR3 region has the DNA TGTGCCAGCAGCCTGACAGAAAACTATGGCTACACCTTC.

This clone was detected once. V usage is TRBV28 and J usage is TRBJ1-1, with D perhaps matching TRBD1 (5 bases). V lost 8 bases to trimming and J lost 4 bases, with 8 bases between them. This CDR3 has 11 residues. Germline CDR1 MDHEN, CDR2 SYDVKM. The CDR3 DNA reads TGTGCCAGCGGGGGGGGCACTGAAGCTTTCTTT. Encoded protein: CASGGGTEAFF.

This chain's CDR3 is CASSQDGTRTGELFF. CDR3 DNA: TGCGCCAGCAGCCAAGATGGGACACGCACCGGGGAGCTGTTTTTT. The chain has TRBV4-3 and TRBJ2-2; possible D gene TRBD1, 6 bases. The CDR3 is made up of 15 amino acids. CDR1 and CDR2 from the germline V gene are LGHNA and YSLEER. Trimming took 0 bases from V and 4 from J, leaving 9 bases between them.

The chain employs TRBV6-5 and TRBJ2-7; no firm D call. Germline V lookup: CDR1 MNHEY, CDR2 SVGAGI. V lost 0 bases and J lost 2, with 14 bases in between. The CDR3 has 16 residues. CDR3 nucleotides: TGTGCCAGCAGTTACTCGAAAGTGCCTTACCCCTACGAGCAGTACTTC. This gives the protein CASSYSKVPYPYEQYF.

DNA of the CDR3: TGTGCCAGCAGGGTAAACTATGGCTACACCTTC. It is translated as CASRVNYGYTF. The genes are TRBV2 and TRBJ1-2; D unresolved. The CDR3 contains 11 residues. Trimming shortened V by 6 bases and J by 2 bases, and 4 bases separated the two germline ends. In germline, CDR1 is SNHLY, CDR2 FYNNEI.

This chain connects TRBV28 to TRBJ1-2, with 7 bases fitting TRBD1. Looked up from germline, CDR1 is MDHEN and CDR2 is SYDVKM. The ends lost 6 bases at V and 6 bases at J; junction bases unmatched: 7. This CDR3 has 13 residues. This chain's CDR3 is CASRRQGQDGYTF. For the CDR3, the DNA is TGTGCCAGCAGAAGACAGGGTCAGGATGGCTACACCTTC.

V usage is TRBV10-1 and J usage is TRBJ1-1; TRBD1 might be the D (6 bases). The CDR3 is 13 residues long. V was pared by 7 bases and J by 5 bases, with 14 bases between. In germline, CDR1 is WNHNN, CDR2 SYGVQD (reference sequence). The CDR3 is CASTLRRGTEAFF. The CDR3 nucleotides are TGCGCCAGCACTCTTAGGAGGGGGACTGAAGCTTTCTTT.

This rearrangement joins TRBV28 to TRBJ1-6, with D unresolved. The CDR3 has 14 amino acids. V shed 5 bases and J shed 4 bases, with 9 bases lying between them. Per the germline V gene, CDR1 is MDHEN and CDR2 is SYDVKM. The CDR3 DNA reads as TGTGCCAGCAGTCTTGGGCCTTATAATTCACCCCTCCACTTT. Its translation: CASSLGPYNSPLHF. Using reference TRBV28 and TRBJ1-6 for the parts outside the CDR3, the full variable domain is DVKVTQSSRYLVKRTGEKVFLECVQDMDHENMFWYRQDPGLGLRLIYFSYDVKMKEKGDIPEGYSVSREKKERFSLILESASTNQTSMYLCASSLGPYNSPLHFGNGTRLTVT.

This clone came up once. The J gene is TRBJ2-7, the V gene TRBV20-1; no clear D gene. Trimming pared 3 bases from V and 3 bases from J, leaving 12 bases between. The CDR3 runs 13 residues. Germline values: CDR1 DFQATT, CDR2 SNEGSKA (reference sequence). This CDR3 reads CSASWAKNYEQYF. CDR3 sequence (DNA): TGCAGTGCTAGTTGGGCCAAGAACTACGAGCAGTACTTC.

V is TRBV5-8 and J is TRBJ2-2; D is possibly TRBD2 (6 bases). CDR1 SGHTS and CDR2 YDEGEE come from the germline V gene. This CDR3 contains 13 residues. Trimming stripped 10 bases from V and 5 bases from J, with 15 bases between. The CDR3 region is CAYRGFRTGELFF. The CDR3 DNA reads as TGTGCCTATCGGGGGTTTAGGACCGGGGAGCTGTTTTTT.

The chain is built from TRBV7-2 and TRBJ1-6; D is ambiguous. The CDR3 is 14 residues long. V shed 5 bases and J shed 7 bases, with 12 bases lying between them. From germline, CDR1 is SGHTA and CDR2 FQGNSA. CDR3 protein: CASSQTTKNSPLHF. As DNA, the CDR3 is TGTGCCAGCAGCCAAACTACTAAAAATTCACCCCTCCACTTT. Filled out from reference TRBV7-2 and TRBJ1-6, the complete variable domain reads GAGVSQSPSNKVTEKGKDVELRCDPISGHTALYWYRQSLGQGLEFLIYFQGNSAPDKSGLPSDRFSAERTGGSVSTLTIQRTQQEDSAVYLCASSQTTKNSPLHFGNGTRLTVT.

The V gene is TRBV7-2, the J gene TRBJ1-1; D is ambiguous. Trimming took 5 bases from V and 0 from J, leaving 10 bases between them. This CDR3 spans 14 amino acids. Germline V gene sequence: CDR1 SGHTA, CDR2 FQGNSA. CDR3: CASSPSTLNTEAFF. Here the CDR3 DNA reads TGTGCCAGCAGCCCTTCGACACTGAACACTGAAGCTTTCTTT.

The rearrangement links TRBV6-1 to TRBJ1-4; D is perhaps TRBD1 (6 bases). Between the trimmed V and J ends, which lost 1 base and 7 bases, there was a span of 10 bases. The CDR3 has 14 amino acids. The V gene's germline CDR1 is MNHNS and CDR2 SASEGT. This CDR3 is CASSEGGQIEKLFF. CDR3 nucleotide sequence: TGTGCCAGCAGTGAAGGGGGACAAATTGAAAAACTGTTTTTT.

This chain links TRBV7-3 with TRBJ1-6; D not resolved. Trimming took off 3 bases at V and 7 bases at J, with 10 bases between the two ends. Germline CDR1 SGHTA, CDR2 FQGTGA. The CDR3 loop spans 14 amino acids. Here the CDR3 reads CASSFNPTNSPLHF. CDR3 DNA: TGTGCCAGCAGCTTTAATCCGACAAATTCACCCCTCCACTTT. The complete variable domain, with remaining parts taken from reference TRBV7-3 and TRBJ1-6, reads GAGVSQTPSNKVTEKGKYVELRCDPISGHTALYWYRQSLGQGPEFLIYFQGTGAADDSGLPNDRFFAVRPEGSVSTLKIQRTERGDSAVYLCASSFNPTNSPLHFGNGTRLTVT.

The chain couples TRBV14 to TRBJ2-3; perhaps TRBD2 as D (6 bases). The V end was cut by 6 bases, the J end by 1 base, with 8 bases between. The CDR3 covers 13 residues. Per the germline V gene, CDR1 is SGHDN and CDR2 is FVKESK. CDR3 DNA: TGTGCCAGCAGGTCGGGGGGCACAGATACGCAGTATTTT. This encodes CASRSGGTDTQYF. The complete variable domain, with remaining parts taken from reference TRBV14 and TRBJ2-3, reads EAGVTQFPSHSVIEKGQTVTLRCDPISGHDNLYWYRRVMGKEIKFLLHFVKESKQDESGMPNNRFLAERTGGTYSTLKVQPAELEDSGVYFCASRSGGTDTQYFGPGTRLTVL.

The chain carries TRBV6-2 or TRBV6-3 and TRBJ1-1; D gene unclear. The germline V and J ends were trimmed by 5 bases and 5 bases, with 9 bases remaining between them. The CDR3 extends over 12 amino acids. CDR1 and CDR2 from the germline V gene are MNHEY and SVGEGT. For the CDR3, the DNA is TGTGCCAGCAGTGCAAGGAATACTGAAGCTTTCTTT. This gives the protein CASSARNTEAFF.

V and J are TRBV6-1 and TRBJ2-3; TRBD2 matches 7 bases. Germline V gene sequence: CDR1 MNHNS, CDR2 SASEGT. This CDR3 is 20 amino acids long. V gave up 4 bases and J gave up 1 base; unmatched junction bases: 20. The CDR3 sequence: CASSAAFGAVTSEGTDTQYF. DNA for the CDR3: TGTGCCAGCAGTGCAGCCTTTGGGGCCGTAACTAGCGAGGGCACAGATACGCAGTATTTT.

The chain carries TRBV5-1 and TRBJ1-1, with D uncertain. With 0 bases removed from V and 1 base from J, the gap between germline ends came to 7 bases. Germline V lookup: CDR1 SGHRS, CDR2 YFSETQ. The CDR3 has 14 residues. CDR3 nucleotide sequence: TGCGCCAGCAGCTTGGACAGACCGAACACTGAAGCTTTCTTT. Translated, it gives CASSLDRPNTEAFF.

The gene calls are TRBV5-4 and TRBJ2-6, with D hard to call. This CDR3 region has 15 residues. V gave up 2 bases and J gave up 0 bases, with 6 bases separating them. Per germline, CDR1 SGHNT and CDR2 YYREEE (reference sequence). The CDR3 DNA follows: TGTGCCAGCAGCTTTCCCCGCTCTGGGGCCAACGTCCTGACTTTC. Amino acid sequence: CASSFPRSGANVLTF.

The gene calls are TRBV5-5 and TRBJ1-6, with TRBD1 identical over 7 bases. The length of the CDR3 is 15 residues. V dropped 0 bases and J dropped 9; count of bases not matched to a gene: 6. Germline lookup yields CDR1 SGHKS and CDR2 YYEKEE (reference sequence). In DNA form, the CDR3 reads TGTGCCAGCAGCTTGGGACCGGAGGGGGCTTCACCCCTCCACTTT. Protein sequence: CASSLGPEGASPLHF.